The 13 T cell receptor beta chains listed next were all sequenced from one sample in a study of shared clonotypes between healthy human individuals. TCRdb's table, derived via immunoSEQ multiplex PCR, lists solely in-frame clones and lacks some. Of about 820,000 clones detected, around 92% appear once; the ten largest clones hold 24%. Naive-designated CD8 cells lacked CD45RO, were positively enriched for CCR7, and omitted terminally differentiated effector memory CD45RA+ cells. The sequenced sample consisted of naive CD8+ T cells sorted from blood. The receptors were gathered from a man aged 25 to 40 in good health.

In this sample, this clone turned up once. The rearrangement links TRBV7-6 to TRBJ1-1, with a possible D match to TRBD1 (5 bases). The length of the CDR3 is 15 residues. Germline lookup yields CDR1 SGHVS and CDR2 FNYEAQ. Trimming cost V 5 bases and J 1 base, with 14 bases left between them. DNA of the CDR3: TGTGCCAGCAGCAAATACAGGCACCCGAACACTGAAGCTTTCTTT. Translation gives CASSKYRHPNTEAFF.

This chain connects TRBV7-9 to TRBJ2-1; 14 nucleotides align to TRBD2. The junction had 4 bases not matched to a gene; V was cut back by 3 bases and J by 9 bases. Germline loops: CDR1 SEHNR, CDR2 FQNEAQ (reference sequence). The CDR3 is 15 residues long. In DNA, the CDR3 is TGTGCCAGCAGCTTTCCGGGACTAGCGGGAGTTGAGCAGTTCTTC. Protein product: CASSFPGLAGVEQFF.

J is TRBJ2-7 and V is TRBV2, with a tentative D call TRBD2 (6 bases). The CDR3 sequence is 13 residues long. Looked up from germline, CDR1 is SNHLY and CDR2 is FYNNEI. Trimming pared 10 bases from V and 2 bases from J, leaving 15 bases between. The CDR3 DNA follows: TGTGCCACGTTCTCGGGGGTGGCCTACGAGCAGTACTTC. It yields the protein CATFSGVAYEQYF.

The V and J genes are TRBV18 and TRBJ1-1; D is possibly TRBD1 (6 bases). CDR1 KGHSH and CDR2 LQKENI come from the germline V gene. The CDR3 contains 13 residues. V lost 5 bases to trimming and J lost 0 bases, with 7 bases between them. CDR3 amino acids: CASSGDMNTEAFF. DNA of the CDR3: TGTGCCAGCTCAGGGGACATGAACACTGAAGCTTTCTTT.

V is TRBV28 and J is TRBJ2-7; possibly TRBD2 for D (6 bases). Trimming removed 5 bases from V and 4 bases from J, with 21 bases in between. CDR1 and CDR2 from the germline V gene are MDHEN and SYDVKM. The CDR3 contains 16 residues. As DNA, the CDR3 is TGTGCCAGCAGTACTCTCCGGGACTGGCGTAGGTACGAGCAGTACTTC. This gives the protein CASSTLRDWRRYEQYF.

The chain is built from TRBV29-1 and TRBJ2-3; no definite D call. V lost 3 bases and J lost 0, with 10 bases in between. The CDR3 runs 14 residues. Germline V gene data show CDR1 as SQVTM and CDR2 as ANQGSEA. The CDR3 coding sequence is TGCAGCGTTGAGGTGCGGCTAAGCACAGATACGCAGTATTTT. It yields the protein CSVEVRLSTDTQYF.

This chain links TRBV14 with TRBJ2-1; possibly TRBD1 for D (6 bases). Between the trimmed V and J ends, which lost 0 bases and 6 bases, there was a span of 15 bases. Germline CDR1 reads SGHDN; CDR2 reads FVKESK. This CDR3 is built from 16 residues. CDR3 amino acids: CASSQDDRPVGNEQFF. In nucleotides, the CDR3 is TGTGCCAGCAGCCAAGATGACAGGCCCGTGGGCAATGAGCAGTTCTTC. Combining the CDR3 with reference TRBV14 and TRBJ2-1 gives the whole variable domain EAGVTQFPSHSVIEKGQTVTLRCDPISGHDNLYWYRRVMGKEIKFLLHFVKESKQDESGMPNNRFLAERTGGTYSTLKVQPAELEDSGVYFCASSQDDRPVGNEQFFGPGTRLTVL.

CDR3 coding DNA: TGCGCCAGCAGCCAAGTGTGGGGGGCAACCTACAATGAGCAGTTCTTC. Amino acid sequence: CASSQVWGATYNEQFF. The chain uses TRBV4-1 and TRBJ2-1, with D possibly being TRBD1 or TRBD2 (6 bases each). Per the germline V gene, CDR1 is MGHRA and CDR2 is YSYEKL. The CDR3 sequence is 16 residues long. Trimming pared 1 base from V and 2 bases from J, leaving 12 bases between.

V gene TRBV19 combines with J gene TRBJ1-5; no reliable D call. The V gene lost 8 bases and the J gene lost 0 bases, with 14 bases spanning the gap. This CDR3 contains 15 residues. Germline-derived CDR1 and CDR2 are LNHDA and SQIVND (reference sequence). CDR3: CASGRKAYSNQPQHF. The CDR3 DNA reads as TGTGCCAGTGGGAGGAAAGCGTATAGCAATCAGCCCCAGCATTTT.

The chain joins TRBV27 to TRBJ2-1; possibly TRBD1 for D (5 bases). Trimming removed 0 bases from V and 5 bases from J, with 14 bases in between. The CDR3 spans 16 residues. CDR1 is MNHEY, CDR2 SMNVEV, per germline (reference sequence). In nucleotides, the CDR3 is TGTGCCAGCAGTTTATCGAGGTGGGGCGAAGACAATGAGCAGTTCTTC. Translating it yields CASSLSRWGEDNEQFF.

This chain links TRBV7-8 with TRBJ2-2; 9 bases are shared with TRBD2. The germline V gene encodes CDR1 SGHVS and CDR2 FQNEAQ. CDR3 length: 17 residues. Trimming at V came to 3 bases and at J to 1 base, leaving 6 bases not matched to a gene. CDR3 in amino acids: CASSLPRTSENTGELFF. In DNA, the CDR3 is TGTGCCAGCAGCTTGCCTAGGACTAGCGAGAACACCGGGGAGCTGTTTTTT.

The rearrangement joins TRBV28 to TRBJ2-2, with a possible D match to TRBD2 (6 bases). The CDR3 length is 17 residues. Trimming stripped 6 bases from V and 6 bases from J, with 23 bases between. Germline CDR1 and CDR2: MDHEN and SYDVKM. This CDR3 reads CASSPLTRSGSAGELFF. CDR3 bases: TGTGCCAGCAGCCCTTTGACTAGAAGTGGGTCGGCCGGGGAGCTGTTTTTT.

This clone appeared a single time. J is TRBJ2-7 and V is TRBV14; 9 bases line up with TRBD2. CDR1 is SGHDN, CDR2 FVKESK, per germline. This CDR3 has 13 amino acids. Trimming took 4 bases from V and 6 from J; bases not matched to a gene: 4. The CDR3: CASSLAGVGEQYF. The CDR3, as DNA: TGTGCCAGCAGCCTAGCGGGAGTGGGCGAGCAGTACTTC.